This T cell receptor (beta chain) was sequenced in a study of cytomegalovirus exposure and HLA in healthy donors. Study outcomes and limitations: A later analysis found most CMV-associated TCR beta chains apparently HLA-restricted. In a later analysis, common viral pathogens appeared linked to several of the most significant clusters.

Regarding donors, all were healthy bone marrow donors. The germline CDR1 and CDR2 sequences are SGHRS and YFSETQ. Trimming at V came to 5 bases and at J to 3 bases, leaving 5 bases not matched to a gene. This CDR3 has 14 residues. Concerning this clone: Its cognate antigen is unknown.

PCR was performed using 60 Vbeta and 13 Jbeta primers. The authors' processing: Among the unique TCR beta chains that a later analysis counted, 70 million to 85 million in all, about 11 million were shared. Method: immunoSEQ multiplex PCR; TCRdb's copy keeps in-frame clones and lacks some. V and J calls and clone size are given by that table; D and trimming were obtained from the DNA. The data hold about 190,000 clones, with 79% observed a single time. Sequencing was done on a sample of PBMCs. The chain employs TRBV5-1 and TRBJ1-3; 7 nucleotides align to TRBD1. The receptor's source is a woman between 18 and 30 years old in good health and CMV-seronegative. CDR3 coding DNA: TGCGCCAGCAGTGTGGGACAGCTTGGAAACACCATATATTTT. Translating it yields CASSVGQLGNTIYF.